A single sample is the source of the 30 T cell receptor beta chains below, sequenced in a study of T-cell reconstitution after alpha-beta-depleted transplantation in children. The TCRbeta library incorporated unique molecular identifiers. TCRdb re-analysed the PCR reads in MiXCR, keeping a single row per CDR3 protein. The table shows approximately 340,000 distinct CDR3 sequences, with over 9% occurring only once. The sequencing used PBMCs from the stem cell graft donor, collected from the stem cell graft. Receptors originate from a human donor who donated a stem cell graft to a child with acute lymphoblastic leukemia.

A few counts support this clonotype. In nucleotides, the CDR3 is TGTGCCAGCGCCTCAGCGAAGACGGCGTACTCTGGAAACACCATATATTTT. It yields the protein CASASAKTAYSGNTIYF. The rearrangement joins TRBV6-2 or TRBV6-3 to TRBJ1-3; unclear D gene. Germline V gives CDR1 MNHEY, CDR2 SVGEGT. V lost 8 bases and J 0 bases, leaving 20 bases between the germline ends. The CDR3 extends over 17 amino acids.

This rearrangement joins TRBV23-1 to TRBJ2-7; a possible D gene is TRBD2 (6 bases). TRBV23-1 falls under the ORF class, with uncertain function. Trimming stripped 3 bases from V and 0 bases from J, with 15 bases between. This CDR3 spans 16 amino acids. The CDR3 DNA reads as TGCGCCAGCAGTCAGCGGGGACCACGGGTCTCCTACGAGCAGTACTTC. This encodes CASSQRGPRVSYEQYF.

The V gene is TRBV5-6, the J gene TRBJ2-5; 13 positions agree with TRBD2. Germline lookup yields CDR1 SGHDT and CDR2 YYEEEE. This CDR3 spans 16 amino acids. The ends lost 1 base at V and 4 bases at J; junction bases unmatched: 4. The CDR3 spells CASSLTLAGGSETQYF. For the CDR3, the DNA is TGTGCCAGCAGCTTGACACTAGCGGGAGGGTCAGAGACCCAGTACTTC.

This clonotype was seen at least ten times. The genes are TRBV4-1 and TRBJ2-2, with a possible D match to TRBD2 (6 bases). CDR3 length: 16 amino acids. Germline-derived CDR1 and CDR2 are MGHRA and YSYEKL. The V gene lost 0 bases and the J gene lost 5 bases, with 13 bases spanning the gap. The CDR3 region has the DNA TGCGCCAGCAGCCAAGATTCCCCAGGAGGGACCGGGGAGCTGTTTTTT. Its translation is CASSQDSPGGTGELFF.

There are many counts of this clonotype. The V call is TRBV7-9, the J call TRBJ2-1; D remains ambiguous. The ends were cut back, 1 base at V and 13 bases at J, with 5 bases in the middle. From germline, CDR1 is SEHNR and CDR2 FQNEAQ (reference sequence). The CDR3 covers 10 residues. CDR3 sequence reads: CASSLVSQFF. As DNA, the CDR3 is TGTGCCAGCAGCTTAGTAAGTCAGTTCTTC. The full variable domain, in which reference TRBV7-9 and TRBJ2-1 provide the parts outside the CDR3, is DTGVSQNPRHKITKRGQNVTFRCDPISEHNRLYWYRQTLGQGPEFLTYFQNEAQLEKSRLLSDRFSAERPKGSFSTLEIQRTEQGDSAMYLCASSLVSQFFGPGTRLTVL.

The rearrangement links TRBV4-1 to TRBJ2-6, with 8 bases identical to TRBD1. J gave up 4 bases and V 3 bases, and 5 bases lay outside the gene matches. CDR1 and CDR2 (germline): MGHRA, YSYEKL. The CDR3 covers 16 residues. The CDR3 region has the DNA TGCGCCAGCAGCCACCCGGACAGGGAGGGGGCCAACGTCCTGACTTTC. Its translation is CASSHPDREGANVLTF.

This clonotype was counted at least ten times. The genes are TRBV4-3 and TRBJ1-2; D unresolved. Germline CDR1 LGHNA, CDR2 YSLEER. The CDR3 spans 17 residues. V shed 0 bases and J shed 4 bases, with 18 bases lying between them. CDR3 protein: CASSQDRKGPVGYGYTF. Here the CDR3 DNA reads TGCGCCAGCAGCCAAGATCGGAAGGGCCCCGTAGGCTATGGCTACACCTTC.

This clonotype was recorded many times. This sequence joins TRBV3-1 and TRBJ2-7; TRBD2 is a possible D gene (6 bases). This CDR3 region has 13 residues. V was pared by 1 base and J by 7 bases, with 11 bases between. In germline, CDR1 is LGHDT, CDR2 YNNKEL (reference sequence). The CDR3 bases are TGTGCCAGCAGCCAAGGAACCCGGGGGGAGCAGTACTTC. It is translated as CASSQGTRGEQYF.

This clonotype was seen ten or more times. This chain connects TRBV20-1 to TRBJ2-2; D is unresolved. Germline V CDR1 and CDR2: DFQATT, SNEGSKA (reference sequence). CDR3 length: 13 residues. Between the trimmed V and J ends, which lost 1 base and 6 bases, there was a span of 9 bases. This chain's CDR3 is CSARGAIAGELFF. As DNA, the CDR3 is TGCAGTGCTAGAGGAGCAATAGCCGGGGAGCTGTTTTTT.

This clonotype appeared many times. The CDR3 spells CASSWDRGSYEQYF. As DNA, the CDR3 is TGCGCCAGCAGCTGGGACAGGGGCTCCTACGAGCAGTACTTC. The V call is TRBV5-1, the J call TRBJ2-7, with 10 positions matching TRBD1. Per the germline V gene, CDR1 is SGHRS and CDR2 is YFSETQ. This CDR3 is built from 14 residues. V shed 3 bases, J shed 0 bases, and the junction held 0 bases outside the gene matches.

The gene calls are TRBV7-9 and TRBJ2-7; TRBD2 might be the D (6 bases). The germline gives CDR1 SEHNR, CDR2 FQNEAQ (reference sequence). Trimming took 2 bases from V and 1 from J, leaving 9 bases between them. The CDR3 contains 14 residues. The CDR3 loop reads CASSLQGGSYEQYF. CDR3 DNA sequence: TGTGCCAGCAGCTTACAGGGAGGTTCCTACGAGCAGTACTTC.

This clonotype was picked up a small number of times. V is TRBV7-2 and J is TRBJ2-7; D call uncertain. Trimming left V 2 bases short and J 2 bases short, with 7 bases between. CDR1 and CDR2 (germline): SGHTA, FQGNSA. The CDR3 contains 13 residues. The CDR3 sequence is CASSLRSTYEQYF. The CDR3 DNA follows: TGTGCCAGCAGCTTACGGAGCACCTACGAGCAGTACTTC.

This chain uses TRBV4-1 with TRBJ2-1; TRBD2 matches at 8 bases. CDR1 and CDR2 (germline): MGHRA, YSYEKL. This CDR3 contains 15 residues. J was trimmed by 6 bases and V by 4 bases; bases with no gene match: 8. The CDR3 DNA sequence: TGCGCCAGCAGCCCCCAGCGGACTAGCTCCAATGAGCAGTTCTTC. It is translated as CASSPQRTSSNEQFF.

This sequence joins TRBV4-1 and TRBJ2-7; possibly TRBD2 for D (6 bases). The V gene lost 1 base and the J gene lost 2 bases, with 9 bases spanning the gap. The CDR3 sequence is 14 residues long. Germline lookup yields CDR1 MGHRA and CDR2 YSYEKL. Here the CDR3 reads CASSQAGDAYEQYF. For the CDR3, the DNA is TGCGCCAGCAGCCAAGCGGGAGATGCCTACGAGCAGTACTTC.

Only a few counts were recorded for this clonotype. The chain recombines TRBV12-3 or TRBV12-4 with TRBJ1-5, with no clear D. V lost 4 bases, J lost 6 bases, and 10 bases lay in between. The CDR3 sequence is 13 residues long. The DNA of the CDR3 is TGTGCCAGCAGTTCCTCCGTGCGTCAGCCCCAGCATTTT. Translation gives CASSSSVRQPQHF.

This clonotype came up a few times. The V and J genes are TRBV29-1 and TRBJ2-7, with D possibly called TRBD1 or TRBD2 (7 bases each). Germline V gene lookup returns CDR1 SQVTM and CDR2 ANQGSEA. The CDR3 covers 14 residues. Trimming stripped 7 bases from V and 3 bases from J, with 19 bases between. CDR3 DNA sequence: TGCAGCGCCGGTGGGGGGGACAGCGTCTACGAGCAGTACTTC. Protein sequence: CSAGGGDSVYEQYF.

This clonotype was picked up a small number of times. Here the CDR3 reads CASSLWELEETQYF. The CDR3 nucleotides are TGCGCCAGCAGCTTGTGGGAGTTGGAAGAGACCCAGTACTTC. The chain links TRBV5-1 to TRBJ2-5; D may be TRBD2 (5 bases). V lost 1 base to trimming and J lost 3 bases, with 10 bases between them. Germline values: CDR1 SGHRS, CDR2 YFSETQ. The CDR3 extends over 14 amino acids.

This clonotype was seen at least ten times. The chain links TRBV10-3 to TRBJ2-7; a weak D match, TRBD2 (7 bases). CDR3 size: 13 residues. V lost 9 bases and J 6 bases, leaving 18 bases between the germline ends. The V gene's germline CDR1 is ENHRY and CDR2 SYGVKD. CDR3 nucleotide sequence: TGTGCCATGGGGGCAGGGAGGGAGACCGAGCAGTACTTC. Encoded protein: CAMGAGRETEQYF.

The V call is TRBV5-6, the J call TRBJ2-1; no firm D call. Germline CDR1 and CDR2: SGHDT and YYEEEE. CDR3 length: 12 amino acids. Trimming removed 7 bases at V and 1 base at J, with 6 bases between. CDR3 protein: CASLGSYNEQFF. CDR3 in DNA: TGTGCCAGCCTAGGGTCCTACAATGAGCAGTTCTTC.

The gene calls are TRBV19 and TRBJ1-2; D remains ambiguous. The CDR3 has 14 residues. The germline V and J ends were trimmed by 5 bases and 5 bases, with 15 bases remaining between them. Germline-derived CDR1 and CDR2 are LNHDA and SQIVND (reference sequence). Here the CDR3 reads CASSLPETVYGYTF. The DNA for the CDR3 is TGTGCCAGTAGTCTTCCGGAGACCGTTTATGGCTACACCTTC.

This clonotype occurred a few times. The chain combines TRBV20-1 with TRBJ2-1; perhaps TRBD1 as D (6 bases). CDR1 is DFQATT and CDR2 is SNEGSKA in the germline V gene (reference sequence). Trimming removed 0 bases at V and 4 bases at J, with 19 bases between. The CDR3 runs 17 residues. In DNA form, the CDR3 reads TGCAGTGCTAGAGATAGCTCGCGGGCAGGGGTGTACAATGAGCAGTTCTTC. It yields the protein CSARDSSRAGVYNEQFF.

J is TRBJ2-2 and V is TRBV6-2 or TRBV6-3, with TRBD2 identical over 8 bases. Trimming removed 2 bases from V and 4 bases from J; junction bases left unmatched: 6. Germline loops: CDR1 MNHEY, CDR2 SVGEGT. The CDR3 contains 16 residues. The CDR3 nucleotides are TGTGCCAGCAGTTACCCGGCGGGAGGTAGCACCGGGGAGCTGTTTTTT. Its translation: CASSYPAGGSTGELFF.

The rearrangement joins TRBV2 to TRBJ2-2; 8 nucleotides align to TRBD2. The CDR3 runs to 19 residues. After removal of 5 bases from V and 6 bases from J, the junction contained 20 bases not matched to a gene. CDR1 and CDR2 (germline): SNHLY, FYNNEI. The chain's CDR3 is CASSIGRLAGLVGAGELFF. In DNA, the CDR3 is TGTGCCAGCAGTATTGGGAGGCTAGCGGGCTTAGTGGGGGCCGGGGAGCTGTTTTTT.

The chain joins TRBV6-6 to TRBJ2-3; D is unclear. Germline V lookup: CDR1 MNHNY, CDR2 SVGAGI (reference sequence). Trimming shortened V by 8 bases and J by 3 bases, and 12 bases separated the two germline ends. The CDR3 totals 13 residues. The chain's CDR3 is CASLIGATDTQYF. CDR3 sequence (DNA): TGTGCCAGCCTAATAGGAGCGACAGATACGCAGTATTTT.

This clonotype appeared many times. The rearrangement links TRBV4-3 to TRBJ2-1, with 9 bases aligning to TRBD2. The CDR3 runs to 15 residues. Germline lookup yields CDR1 LGHNA and CDR2 YSLEER. V was pared by 0 bases and J by 8 bases, with 5 bases of the junction left unmatched. Here the CDR3 reads CASSQDLREGDEQFF. CDR3 nucleotides: TGCGCCAGCAGCCAAGATTTGCGGGAGGGCGATGAGCAGTTCTTC.

This clonotype has a handful of counts. The rearrangement joins TRBV7-9 to TRBJ2-5, with D possibly being TRBD2 (5 bases). The CDR3 has 15 residues. From germline, CDR1 is SEHNR and CDR2 FQNEAQ (reference sequence). V lost 6 bases to trimming and J lost 0 bases, with 14 bases between them. In DNA form, the CDR3 reads TGTGCCAGCAGTTATCCGCTCGGGGACCAAGAGACCCAGTACTTC. It specifies CASSYPLGDQETQYF.

This clonotype was detected only a few times. The rearrangement links TRBV5-1 to TRBJ2-1; maybe TRBD1 (5 bases). This CDR3 comprises 16 residues. The ends were cut back, 3 bases at V and 2 bases at J, with 15 bases in the middle. Germline values: CDR1 SGHRS, CDR2 YFSETQ. The CDR3 spells CASSSREQGPYNEQFF. The CDR3, as DNA: TGCGCCAGCAGCTCCCGCGAGCAGGGCCCCTACAATGAGCAGTTCTTC.

The chain carries TRBV5-1 and TRBJ2-1; the match to TRBD2 covers 7 bases. Germline CDR1 is SGHRS and CDR2 is YFSETQ. The V gene end was trimmed by 1 base and the J gene end by 6 bases; junction bases not matched to a gene: 7. This CDR3 spans 15 amino acids. CDR3 sequence reads: CASSLSPGGINEQFF. DNA for the CDR3: TGCGCCAGCAGCTTGTCCCCGGGGGGTATCAATGAGCAGTTCTTC.

This sequence joins TRBV20-1 and TRBJ2-7, with D perhaps given as TRBD1 or TRBD2 (6 bases each). V lost 0 bases to trimming and J lost 0 bases, with 12 bases between them. This CDR3 has 15 residues. From germline, CDR1 is DFQATT and CDR2 SNEGSKA (reference sequence). CDR3 sequence: CSARDEGGPSYEQYF. The CDR3 DNA follows: TGCAGTGCTAGAGATGAGGGGGGCCCCTCCTACGAGCAGTACTTC.

The V gene is TRBV14, the J gene TRBJ2-1; 7 bases agree with TRBD2. CDR1 and CDR2 (germline): SGHDN, FVKESK. The CDR3 is 14 residues long. V was pared by 2 bases and J by 6 bases, with 4 bases of the junction left unmatched. The CDR3 DNA reads TGTGCCAGCAGCCAATGGGGACTACCCAATGAGCAGTTCTTC. This translates into CASSQWGLPNEQFF.